This passage covers 30 T cell receptor beta chains from one sample sequenced in a study of T cells in Graves' hyperthyroidism and ophthalmopathy. The CDR3 regions of TCR beta were amplified from RNA transcripts. The HTBI primer set was used in a first-round RT-PCR of the TCR CDR3. TCRdb passed the multiplex PCR reads through MiXCR, listing each CDR3 protein once. The table includes about 540,000 distinct CDR3 sequences, about half detected once. The source material was peripheral blood or thyroid tissue (not recorded which). All receptors come from a woman in her late teens or twenties with Graves' hyperthyroidism.

About this clonotype: Its ends do not fully match the called genes, so a read error is possible. V gene TRBV7-9 combines with J gene TRBJ1-5, with 7 bases fitting TRBD1. This CDR3 has 15 residues. Looked up from germline, CDR1 is SEHNR and CDR2 is FQNEAQ (reference sequence). CDR3 DNA sequence: TGCGCCAGCAGCCGCATCACAGGGGGCAATCAGCCCCAGCATTTT. It specifies CASSRITGGNQPQHF.

This clonotype was seen ten or more times. V gene TRBV7-9 combines with J gene TRBJ1-4; D is uncertain. Trimming shortened V by 0 bases and J by 2 bases, and 4 bases separated the two germline ends. The CDR3 consists of 14 residues. In germline, CDR1 is SEHNR, CDR2 FQNEAQ (reference sequence). The DNA of the CDR3 is TGTGCCAGCAGCTTAGCTGCCACTAATGAAAAACTGTTTTTT. Translated, it gives CASSLAATNEKLFF.

This rearrangement joins TRBV20-1 to TRBJ1-3, with 7 bases lining up with TRBD1. The CDR3 length is 13 residues. The V gene's germline CDR1 is DFQATT and CDR2 SNEGSKA (reference sequence). After removal of 5 bases from V and 3 bases from J, the junction contained 4 bases not matched to a gene. The CDR3 region is CSAQTGLGNTIYF. The CDR3 nucleotides read TGCAGTGCTCAGACAGGGCTTGGAAACACCATATATTTT.

As for this clonotype: One end of the junction is discordant with germline, which a read error may explain. The rearrangement uses TRBV7-9 and TRBJ1-1, with D maybe TRBD1 (5 bases). CDR1 is SEHNR and CDR2 is FQNEAQ in the germline V gene (reference sequence). The CDR3 contains 15 residues. The CDR3 bases are TGTACCAGCAGCTTAGTAGTAGGGACGAACACTGAAGCTTTCTTT. Translating it yields CTSSLVVGTNTEAFF.

V usage is TRBV24-1 and J usage is TRBJ2-6; D is undetermined. CDR3 size: 17 residues. Germline V gives CDR1 KGHDR, CDR2 SFDVKD. V was cut by 4 bases and J by 4 bases, with 16 bases left in between. CDR3 sequence reads: CATSDPTLNTGANVLTF. DNA of the CDR3: TGTGCCACCAGTGACCCCACACTGAACACCGGGGCCAACGTCCTGACTTTC.

This clonotype was counted between two and nine times. The rearrangement joins TRBV7-9 to TRBJ2-5; 8 nucleotides align to TRBD1. Looked up from germline, CDR1 is SEHNR and CDR2 is FQNEAQ (reference sequence). The CDR3 consists of 14 residues. J lost 6 bases, V lost 5 bases, and 8 bases had no gene match. The CDR3 nucleotides read TGTGCCAGCAGCCCAGGACAGGGTGGGAAGACCCAGTACTTC. It codes for CASSPGQGGKTQYF.

This clonotype has ten or more counts. The chain has TRBV10-3 and TRBJ1-1, with D perhaps TRBD1 (5 bases). Germline V CDR1 and CDR2: ENHRY, SYGVKD. This CDR3 has 14 residues. Between the trimmed V and J ends, which lost 4 bases and 1 base, there was a span of 10 bases. This CDR3 reads CAISVRGANTEAFF. The CDR3 DNA is TGTGCCATCAGTGTCCGCGGGGCGAACACTGAAGCTTTCTTT.

The V call is TRBV20-1, the J call TRBJ2-7; 9 positions agree with TRBD1. The J call may not be correct, given that the DNA end is closer to TRBJ2-5. CDR1 DFQATT and CDR2 SNEGSKA come from the germline V gene (reference sequence). The CDR3 totals 13 residues. The CDR3 nucleotides are TGCAGTGCAACCGGGACAGGGAGAGAGACCCAGTACTTC. Its protein product is CSATGTGRETQYF.

V and J are TRBV19 and TRBJ1-6, with D uncertain. The ends were cut back, 7 bases at V and 8 bases at J, with 12 bases in the middle. There are 13 residues in the CDR3. The germline V gene has CDR1 LNHDA and CDR2 SQIVND (reference sequence). The CDR3 nucleotides are TGTGCCAGTACGGGAGGGCGTGATTCACCCCTCCACTTT. Protein: CASTGGRDSPLHF.

This chain uses TRBV9 with TRBJ2-5; 8 positions match TRBD1. V lost 4 bases, J lost 0 bases, and 5 bases stayed unmatched. There are 15 residues in the CDR3. CDR1 and CDR2 (germline): SGDLS, YYNGEE. The CDR3 reads CASSFQGAHQETQYF. The CDR3 region has the DNA TGTGCCAGCAGCTTCCAGGGGGCCCACCAAGAGACCCAGTACTTC.

This sequence joins TRBV15 and TRBJ2-7, with TRBD1 as a possible D gene (5 bases). From germline, CDR1 is LNHNV and CDR2 YYDKDF (reference sequence). With 1 base removed from V and 5 bases from J, the gap between germline ends came to 9 bases. The CDR3 has 13 amino acids. The CDR3 DNA sequence: TGTGCCACCAGCAGAGGGGCAGGGAACGAGCAGTACTTC. Amino acids: CATSRGAGNEQYF.

The count of this clonotype is one. An end of the junction does not agree with germline; a read error may underlie this. This chain uses TRBV19 with TRBJ1-5; TRBD1 might be the D (5 bases). The CDR3 consists of 15 residues. In germline, CDR1 is LNHDA, CDR2 SQIVND (reference sequence). CDR3 sequence (DNA): TGTGCCAGTAGTATAGGCCAGGGTCGTAATCATCCCCAGCATTTT. This encodes CASSIGQGRNHPQHF.

The chain links TRBV5-1 to TRBJ1-1; no clear D gene. Germline CDR1 and CDR2: SGHRS and YFSETQ. Trimming removed 4 bases from V and 3 bases from J, with 16 bases in between. This CDR3 spans 15 amino acids. In DNA form, the CDR3 reads TGCGCCAGCAGCCCGGGTCGTACAGCTGACACTGAAGCTTTCTTT. Its translation is CASSPGRTADTEAFF.

As for this clonotype: This clone may be a read error of a much larger clone one base away. The CDR3 DNA reads as TGTGCCAACAGCTTAGGGAGTGCTAACTATGGCTACACCTTC. Its translation: CANSLGSANYGYTF. V usage is TRBV7-2 and J usage is TRBJ1-2; D gene uncertain. Germline V gene lookup returns CDR1 SGHTA and CDR2 FQGNSA. This CDR3 contains 14 residues.

This clonotype turned up a few times. CDR3 sequence reads: CSAHAGTGVQETQYF. The CDR3 nucleotides are TGCAGTGCTCACGCCGGGACAGGGGTACAAGAGACCCAGTACTTC. The rearrangement links TRBV20-1 to TRBJ2-5, with 10 bases aligning to TRBD1. This CDR3 region has 15 residues. Trimming took 5 bases from V and 2 from J; bases not matched to a gene: 8. Germline lookup yields CDR1 DFQATT and CDR2 SNEGSKA (reference sequence).

The chain has TRBV29-1 and TRBJ1-1; 12 nucleotides align to TRBD1. The CDR3 contains 13 residues. The ends lost 4 bases at V and 6 bases at J; junction bases unmatched: 3. Germline V gene sequence: CDR1 SQVTM, CDR2 ANQGSEA. The CDR3 protein is CSVGGQGAAEAFF. The CDR3 DNA reads as TGCAGCGTTGGGGGACAGGGGGCGGCTGAAGCTTTCTTT.

The rearrangement uses TRBV7-9 and TRBJ1-1; TRBD1 agrees at 8 bases. In germline, CDR1 is SEHNR, CDR2 FQNEAQ (reference sequence). The CDR3 runs to 16 residues. V lost 5 bases, J lost 1 base, and 9 bases stayed unmatched. The CDR3 nucleotides read TGTGCCAGCAGCACCCTGACAGGGGCGTCGAACACTGAAGCTTTCTTT. Its translation: CASSTLTGASNTEAFF.

This clonotype has just a few counts. The chain has TRBV25-1 and TRBJ1-2; TRBD1 is a possible D gene (6 bases). Trimming left V 5 bases short and J 2 bases short, with 18 bases between. Germline CDR1 is MGHDK and CDR2 is SYGVNS. The CDR3 has 16 residues. The CDR3 spells CASSPDGTLKNYGYTF. The CDR3 nucleotides are TGTGCCAGCAGTCCGGACGGGACACTGAAGAACTATGGCTACACCTTC.

The chain recombines TRBV6-1 with TRBJ2-2, with 9 bases identical to TRBD2. CDR3 length: 15 residues. Germline CDR1 reads MNHNS; CDR2 reads SASEGT. The trim removed 3 bases at V and 7 bases at J, leaving 6 bases unmatched. CDR3 region: CASSEASGNVGELFF. In nucleotides, the CDR3 is TGTGCCAGCAGTGAGGCTAGCGGGAATGTCGGGGAGCTGTTTTTT.

This clonotype has just a few counts. An end of the junction does not agree with germline; a read error may underlie this. Here the CDR3 reads CASSSALRTGAFF. CDR3 DNA sequence: TGTGCCAGTAGCTCGGCCCTCCGAACTGGAGCTTTCTTT. This rearrangement joins TRBV19 to TRBJ1-1; D remains unclear. This CDR3 spans 13 amino acids. Germline values: CDR1 LNHDA, CDR2 SQIVND (reference sequence).

V is TRBV20-1 and J is TRBJ1-5; 7 positions agree with TRBD1. V was clipped by 3 bases and J by 4 bases; unmatched bases: 3. The CDR3 covers 13 residues. CDR1 is DFQATT, CDR2 SNEGSKA, per germline (reference sequence). The CDR3 region has the DNA TGCAGTGCTAGTCCAGGGGGGAATCAGCCCCAGCATTTT. It encodes CSASPGGNQPQHF.

At least ten counts were recorded for this clonotype. The gene calls are TRBV24-1 and TRBJ1-2, with 7 bases fitting TRBD1. Germline V gene data show CDR1 as KGHDR and CDR2 as SFDVKD. The V and J ends lost 3 bases and 7 bases, in that order; junction bases with no gene match: 4. The CDR3 runs to 13 residues. The CDR3 reads CATSDPQGLGYTF. The CDR3 DNA is TGTGCCACCAGTGATCCACAGGGGCTTGGCTACACCTTC.

The chain is built from TRBV20-1 and TRBJ1-1; D is uncertain. The CDR3 is 13 residues long. Germline CDR1 reads DFQATT; CDR2 reads SNEGSKA (reference sequence). V was shortened by 0 bases and J by 0 bases, with 5 bases between the two germline ends. CDR3 sequence (DNA): TGCAGTGCTAGAGAACTGCTGAACACTGAAGCTTTCTTT. It encodes CSARELLNTEAFF.

This clonotype occurred many times. This chain links TRBV7-9 with TRBJ1-6, with 9 bases matching TRBD1. The germline V gene has CDR1 SEHNR and CDR2 FQNEAQ (reference sequence). V lost 7 bases to trimming and J lost 6 bases; unmatched junction nucleotides: 4. This CDR3 has 14 residues. The CDR3 DNA sequence: TGTGCCAGCACCTCACAGGGGGCTAATTCACCCCTCCACTTT. Residues: CASTSQGANSPLHF.

This clonotype was counted at least ten times. This chain links TRBV7-3 with TRBJ2-7; 7 bases fit TRBD2. The CDR3 is 13 amino acids. Per germline, CDR1 SGHTA and CDR2 FQGTGA. With V trimmed by 5 bases and J by 7 bases, 8 bases remained unmatched. The CDR3 region is CASSSGTRGEQYF. The DNA of the CDR3 is TGTGCCAGCAGCAGCGGGACTCGGGGGGAGCAGTACTTC.

This clonotype has more than one count but fewer than ten. The rearrangement joins TRBV20-1 to TRBJ1-5; 7 positions match TRBD1. J was trimmed by 3 bases and V by 3 bases; bases with no gene match: 2. The CDR3 consists of 13 residues. The V gene's germline CDR1 is DFQATT and CDR2 SNEGSKA (reference sequence). The DNA for the CDR3 is TGCAGTGCTAGGACAGGGTTCAATCAGCCCCAGCATTTT. Protein sequence: CSARTGFNQPQHF.

This clonotype was picked up many times. The chain combines TRBV2 with TRBJ2-5; 10 nucleotides align to TRBD2. The CDR3 is 15 residues long. J gave up 4 bases and V 7 bases, and 9 bases lay outside the gene matches. From germline, CDR1 is SNHLY and CDR2 FYNNEI. CDR3 coding DNA: TGTGCCAGCACCTCGACTAGCGGGTCAGCAGAGACCCAGTACTTC. Translation gives CASTSTSGSAETQYF.

This clonotype was detected only a few times. The rearrangement joins TRBV29-1 to TRBJ2-7; possibly TRBD2 for D (5 bases). Germline V gene sequence: CDR1 SQVTM, CDR2 ANQGSEA. V shed 4 bases and J shed 4 bases, with 20 bases lying between them. The CDR3 spans 15 residues. This CDR3 reads CSVALHRLSEYEQYF. The CDR3 DNA sequence: TGCAGCGTTGCGCTACACCGACTTAGCGAATACGAGCAGTACTTC.

The chain couples TRBV6-6 to TRBJ1-5; D gene ambiguous. V gave up 4 bases and J gave up 3 bases, with 4 bases separating them. CDR3 length: 12 amino acids. CDR1 MNHNY and CDR2 SVGAGI come from the germline V gene (reference sequence). CDR3: CASSWTNQPQHF. The CDR3 DNA sequence: TGTGCCAGCAGTTGGACCAATCAGCCCCAGCATTTT.

The chain uses TRBV6-2 or TRBV6-3 and TRBJ2-2; 8 bases are a match to TRBD2. The J segment lost 6 bases and the V segment lost 0 bases, leaving 9 bases of the junction unmatched. Germline CDR1 and CDR2: MNHEY and SVGEGT. The CDR3 totals 17 residues. CDR3 sequence reads: CASSYSNSGLGPGELFF. Here the CDR3 DNA reads TGTGCCAGCAGTTACTCTAACTCGGGACTAGGACCCGGGGAGCTGTTTTTT.